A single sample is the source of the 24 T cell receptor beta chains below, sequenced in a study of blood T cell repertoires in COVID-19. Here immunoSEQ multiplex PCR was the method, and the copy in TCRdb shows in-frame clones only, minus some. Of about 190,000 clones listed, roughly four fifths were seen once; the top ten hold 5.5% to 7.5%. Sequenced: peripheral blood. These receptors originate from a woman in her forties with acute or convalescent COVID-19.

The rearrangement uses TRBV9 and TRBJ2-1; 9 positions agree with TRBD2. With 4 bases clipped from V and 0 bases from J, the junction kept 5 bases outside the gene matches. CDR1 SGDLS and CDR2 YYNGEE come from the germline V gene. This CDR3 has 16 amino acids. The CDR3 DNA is TGTGCCAGCAGCCCCCTTAGCGGGAGCTCCTACAATGAGCAGTTCTTC. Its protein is CASSPLSGSSYNEQFF.

The CDR3: CASSLVLGGIMPQHF. CDR3 nucleotide sequence: TGTGCCAGCAGCTTAGTCTTAGGGGGAATCATGCCCCAGCATTTT. The V call is TRBV7-2, the J call TRBJ1-5; a possible D gene is TRBD1 (6 bases). Germline V gene lookup returns CDR1 SGHTA and CDR2 FQGNSA. CDR3 length: 15 residues. V dropped 1 base and J dropped 9 bases, with 16 bases sitting between them.

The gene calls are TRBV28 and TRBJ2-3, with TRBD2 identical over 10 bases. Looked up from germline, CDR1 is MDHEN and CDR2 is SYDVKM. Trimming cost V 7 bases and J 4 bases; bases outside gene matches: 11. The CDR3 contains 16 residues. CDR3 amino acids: CASKSGGAVEADTQYF. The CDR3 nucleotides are TGTGCCAGCAAAAGCGGGGGGGCAGTTGAAGCAGATACGCAGTATTTT.

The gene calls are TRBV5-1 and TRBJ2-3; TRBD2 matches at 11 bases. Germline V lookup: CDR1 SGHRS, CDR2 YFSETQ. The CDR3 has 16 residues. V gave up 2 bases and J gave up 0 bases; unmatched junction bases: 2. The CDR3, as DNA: TGCGCCAGCAGCTTCGGGACTAGCGGAAGCACAGATACGCAGTATTTT. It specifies CASSFGTSGSTDTQYF.

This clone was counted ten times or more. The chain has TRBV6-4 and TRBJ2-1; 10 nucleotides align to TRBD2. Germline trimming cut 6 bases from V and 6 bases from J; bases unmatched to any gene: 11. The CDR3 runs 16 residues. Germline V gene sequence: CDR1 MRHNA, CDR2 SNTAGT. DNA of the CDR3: TGTGCCAGCAGCGACGGGCTAGCGGGGGAAGTCAATGAGCAGTTCTTC. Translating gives CASSDGLAGEVNEQFF.

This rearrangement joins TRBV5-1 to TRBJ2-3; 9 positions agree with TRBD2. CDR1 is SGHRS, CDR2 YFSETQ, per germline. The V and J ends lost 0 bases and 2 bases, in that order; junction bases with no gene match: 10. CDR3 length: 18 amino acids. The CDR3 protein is CASSLGGSAGGPTDTQYF. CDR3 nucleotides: TGCGCCAGCAGCTTGGGAGGTTCGGCGGGAGGGCCCACAGATACGCAGTATTTT.

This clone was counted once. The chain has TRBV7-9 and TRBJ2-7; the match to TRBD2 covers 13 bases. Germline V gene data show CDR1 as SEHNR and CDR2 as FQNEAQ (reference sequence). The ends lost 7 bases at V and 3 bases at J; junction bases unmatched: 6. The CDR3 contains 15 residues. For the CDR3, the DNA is TGTGCCAGCACATCAGGACTAGCGGGAGTCTACGAGCAGTACTTC. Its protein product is CASTSGLAGVYEQYF.

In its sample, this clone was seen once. Written as DNA, the CDR3 is TGTGCCAGCAGCCGACAGGGGGCTAACTCCTACGAGCAGTACTTC. Protein: CASSRQGANSYEQYF. The chain recombines TRBV11-2 with TRBJ2-7; the match to TRBD1 covers 10 bases. The junction had 4 bases not matched to a gene; V was cut back by 5 bases and J by 0 bases. Germline values: CDR1 SGHAT, CDR2 FQNNGV. The CDR3 spans 15 residues.

CDR3 in amino acids: CASSFGGTYEQYF. CDR3 nucleotides: TGTGCCAGCAGTTTCGGCGGAACCTACGAGCAGTACTTC. V usage is TRBV28 and J usage is TRBJ2-7; D unresolved. The CDR3 covers 13 residues. The V gene lost 3 bases and the J gene lost 2 bases, with 8 bases spanning the gap. Germline CDR1 is MDHEN and CDR2 is SYDVKM.

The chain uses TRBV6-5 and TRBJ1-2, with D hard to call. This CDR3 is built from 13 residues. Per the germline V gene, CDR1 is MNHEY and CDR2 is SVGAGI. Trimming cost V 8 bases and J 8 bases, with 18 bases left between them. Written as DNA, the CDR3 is TGTGCCAGCCGGTCCACGCCCTCGAAGGGCTACACCTTC. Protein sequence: CASRSTPSKGYTF.

Here the CDR3 DNA reads TGTGCCAGCAGCGTAACGGGTCGGGATTCACCCCTCCACTTT. It codes for CASSVTGRDSPLHF. The chain employs TRBV11-2 and TRBJ1-6; D not certain. V gave up 5 bases and J gave up 8 bases, with 13 bases separating them. CDR3 length: 14 amino acids. The germline V gene has CDR1 SGHAT and CDR2 FQNNGV.

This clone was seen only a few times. The CDR3 DNA is TGTGCCAGCCGAACGACTTATAACGCGCCTATGAACACTGAAGCTTTCTTT. Protein sequence: CASRTTYNAPMNTEAFF. J is TRBJ1-1 and V is TRBV28; D not resolved. V dropped 8 bases and J dropped 0 bases, with 22 bases sitting between them. The CDR3 contains 17 residues. Looked up from germline, CDR1 is MDHEN and CDR2 is SYDVKM. The full variable domain, rest sourced from reference TRBV28 and TRBJ1-1, is DVKVTQSSRYLVKRTGEKVFLECVQDMDHENMFWYRQDPGLGLRLIYFSYDVKMKEKGDIPEGYSVSREKKERFSLILESASTNQTSMYLCASRTTYNAPMNTEAFFGQGTRLTVV.

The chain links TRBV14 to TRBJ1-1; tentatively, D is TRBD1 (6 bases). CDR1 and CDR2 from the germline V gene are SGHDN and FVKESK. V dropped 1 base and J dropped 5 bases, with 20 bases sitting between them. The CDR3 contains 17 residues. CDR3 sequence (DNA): TGTGCCAGCAGCCAAGTTGCGGGGGGCGCATTGGGAACTGAAGCTTTCTTT. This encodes CASSQVAGGALGTEAFF.

CDR3 sequence (DNA): TGTGCCAGCAGTGATCTCTTTACCGGGACAGGGATGTACAATGAGCAGTTCTTC. Protein: CASSDLFTGTGMYNEQFF. J is TRBJ2-1 and V is TRBV6-4, with TRBD1 matching 9 bases. Germline CDR1 and CDR2: MRHNA and SNTAGT. The J segment lost 4 bases and the V segment lost 3 bases, leaving 13 bases of the junction unmatched. The CDR3 spans 18 residues.

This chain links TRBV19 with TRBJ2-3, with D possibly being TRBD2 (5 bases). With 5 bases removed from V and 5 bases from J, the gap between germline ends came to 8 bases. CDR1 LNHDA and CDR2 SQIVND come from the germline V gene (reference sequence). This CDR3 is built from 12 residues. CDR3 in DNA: TGTGCCAGTAGTCAACGGGGAGATACGCAGTATTTT. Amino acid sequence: CASSQRGDTQYF.

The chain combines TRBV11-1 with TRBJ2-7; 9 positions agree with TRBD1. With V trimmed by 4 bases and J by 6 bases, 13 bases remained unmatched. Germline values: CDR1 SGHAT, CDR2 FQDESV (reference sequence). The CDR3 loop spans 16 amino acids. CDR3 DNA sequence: TGTGCCAGCAGCTCCTCCGGGACAGGGTATTTTGGCGAGCAGTACTTC. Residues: CASSSSGTGYFGEQYF.

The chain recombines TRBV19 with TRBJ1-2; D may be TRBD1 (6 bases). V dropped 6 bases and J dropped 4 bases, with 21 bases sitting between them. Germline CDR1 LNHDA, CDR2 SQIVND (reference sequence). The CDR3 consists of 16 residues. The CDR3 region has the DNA TGTGCCAGTAGCCTAGGGACGAGGGGGAGCGGCTATGGCTACACCTTC. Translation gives CASSLGTRGSGYGYTF.

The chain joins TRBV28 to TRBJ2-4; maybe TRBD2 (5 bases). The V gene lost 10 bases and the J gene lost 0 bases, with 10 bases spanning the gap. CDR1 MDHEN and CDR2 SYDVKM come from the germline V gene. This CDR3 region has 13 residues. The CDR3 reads CATLGVAKNIQYF. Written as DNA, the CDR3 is TGTGCCACCCTGGGAGTAGCCAAAAACATTCAGTACTTC.

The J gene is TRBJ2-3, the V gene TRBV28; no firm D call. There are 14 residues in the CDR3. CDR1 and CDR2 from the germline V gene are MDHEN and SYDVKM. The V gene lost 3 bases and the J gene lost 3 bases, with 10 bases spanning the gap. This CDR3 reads CASSFLPRTDTQYF. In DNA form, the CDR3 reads TGTGCCAGCAGTTTCCTCCCTCGGACAGATACGCAGTATTTT.

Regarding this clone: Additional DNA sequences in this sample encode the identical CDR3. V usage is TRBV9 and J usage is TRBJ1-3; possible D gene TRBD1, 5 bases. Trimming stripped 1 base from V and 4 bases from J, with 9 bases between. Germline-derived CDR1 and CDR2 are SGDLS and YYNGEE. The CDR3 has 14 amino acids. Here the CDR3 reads CASSVQGSGNTIYF. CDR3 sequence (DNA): TGTGCCAGCAGCGTACAGGGTTCGGGAAACACCATATATTTT.

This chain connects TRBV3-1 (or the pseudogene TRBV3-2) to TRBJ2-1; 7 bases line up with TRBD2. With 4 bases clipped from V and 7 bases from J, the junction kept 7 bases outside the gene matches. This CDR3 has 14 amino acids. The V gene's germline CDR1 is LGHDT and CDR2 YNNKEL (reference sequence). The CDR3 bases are TGTGCCAGCAGCCGGGTTGACGGGAGGAATGAGCAGTTCTTC. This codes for CASSRVDGRNEQFF.

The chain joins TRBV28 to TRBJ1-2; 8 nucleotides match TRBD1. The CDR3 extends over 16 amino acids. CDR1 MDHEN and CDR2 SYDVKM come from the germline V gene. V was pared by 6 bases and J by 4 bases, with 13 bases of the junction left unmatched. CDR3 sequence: CASSPNDRTGPYGYTF. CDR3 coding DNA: TGTGCCAGCAGCCCAAATGACCGGACAGGGCCCTATGGCTACACCTTC.

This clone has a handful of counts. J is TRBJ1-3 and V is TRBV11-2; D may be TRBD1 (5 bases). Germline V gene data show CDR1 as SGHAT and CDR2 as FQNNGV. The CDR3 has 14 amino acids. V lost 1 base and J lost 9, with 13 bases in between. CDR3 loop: CASSLVRQGSTIYF. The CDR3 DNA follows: TGTGCCAGCAGCTTAGTTCGGCAGGGCTCCACCATATATTTT.

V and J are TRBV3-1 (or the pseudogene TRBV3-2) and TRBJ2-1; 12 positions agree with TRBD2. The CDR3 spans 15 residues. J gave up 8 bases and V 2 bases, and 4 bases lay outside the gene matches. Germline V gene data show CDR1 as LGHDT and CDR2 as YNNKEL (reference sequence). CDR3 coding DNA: TGTGCCAGCAGCCAAAGGACTAGCGGGATGCATGAGCAGTTCTTC. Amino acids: CASSQRTSGMHEQFF.